The 13 T cell receptor beta chains below were found in one sample sequenced in a study of identical twins. TCRdb ran MiXCR on the 5' RACE reads and lists one entry per CDR3 protein. In the table there are some 1,700,000 distinct CDR3 sequences, less than 35% of which are singletons. Sequencing was carried out using cord blood. Receptors originate from a newborn girl in good health.

The V gene is TRBV27, the J gene TRBJ1-1; D uncertain. V was clipped by 4 bases and J by 8 bases, with 11 bases between them. The CDR3 runs 12 residues. Germline V lookup: CDR1 MNHEY, CDR2 SMNVEV (reference sequence). This chain's CDR3 is CASSWLGREAFF. The CDR3, as DNA: TGTGCCAGCAGTTGGCTGGGCAGGGAAGCTTTCTTT.

The chain recombines TRBV2 with TRBJ1-2, with TRBD1 matching 9 bases. CDR1 and CDR2 from the germline V gene are SNHLY and FYNNEI. This CDR3 comprises 15 residues. V was pared by 5 bases and J by 8 bases, with 12 bases of the junction left unmatched. DNA of the CDR3: TGTGCCAGCAGTACCCCGGGACAGGGTTTGGTCGGCTACACCTTC. Its translation: CASSTPGQGLVGYTF.

This clonotype was seen a few times. The chain carries TRBV29-1 and TRBJ2-7; TRBD1 aligns across 9 bases. This CDR3 is built from 14 residues. Germline CDR1 is SQVTM and CDR2 is ANQGSEA. Unmatched junction bases numbered 5, after V lost 4 bases and J lost 1 base. DNA of the CDR3: TGCAGCGTTGCCTACGGGACAGGGTCCTACGAGCAGTACTTC. It encodes CSVAYGTGSYEQYF.

Concerning this clonotype: One end of the junction does not line up with germline, which may come from a read error. V gene TRBV6-4 combines with J gene TRBJ2-3; 7 positions agree with TRBD1. Germline CDR1 reads MRHNA; CDR2 reads SNTAGT. The CDR3 extends over 13 amino acids. The CDR3 protein is CASSVPGTDAQYF. The CDR3 DNA sequence: TGTGCCAGCAGTGTACCAGGGACAGATGCGCAGTATTTT.

The rearrangement uses TRBV13 and TRBJ1-2; D may be TRBD1 (5 bases). Trimming shortened V by 5 bases and J by 3 bases, and 16 bases separated the two germline ends. This CDR3 spans 15 amino acids. Per the germline V gene, CDR1 is PRHDT and CDR2 is FYEKMQ (reference sequence). CDR3 bases: TGTGCCAGCAGCCCGAACCCCGGGGCAGACTATGGCTACACCTTC. This encodes CASSPNPGADYGYTF.

The CDR3 coding sequence is TGTGCCAGCAGCAGACAGGCCAGCTCCTACGGGCAGTACTTC. The encoded protein is CASSRQASSYGQYF. V is TRBV6-6 and J is TRBJ2-4, with a weak D call TRBD1 (6 bases). Germline CDR1 is MNHNY and CDR2 is SVGAGI (reference sequence). The CDR3 contains 14 residues. V lost 6 bases and J lost 13, with 22 bases in between.

The chain couples TRBV6-1 to TRBJ2-1, with 13 bases aligning to TRBD2. Losses at the gene ends were 0 bases for V and 10 bases for J; bases not matched to a gene: 0. This CDR3 comprises 14 residues. Germline V gene data show CDR1 as MNHNS and CDR2 as SASEGT. CDR3 amino acids: CASSEAGLAGEQFF. The CDR3 DNA follows: TGTGCCAGCAGTGAAGCGGGACTAGCGGGGGAGCAGTTCTTC.

This rearrangement joins TRBV20-1 to TRBJ1-1; 10 nucleotides match TRBD1. V shed 6 bases, J shed 7 bases, and the junction held 8 bases outside the gene matches. This CDR3 has 13 residues. Germline lookup yields CDR1 DFQATT and CDR2 SNEGSKA (reference sequence). The CDR3 DNA reads TGCAGTGCCGTCCAGACAGGGGGCGGTGAAGCTTTCTTT. It yields the protein CSAVQTGGGEAFF.

The chain has TRBV4-1 and TRBJ2-1; TRBD2 agrees at 14 bases. J was trimmed by 7 bases and V by 1 base; bases with no gene match: 15. The CDR3 consists of 20 residues. Germline-derived CDR1 and CDR2 are MGHRA and YSYEKL. The CDR3 DNA reads TGCGCCAGCAGCCAAGCGGGACTAGCGGGAGACTTTAGAGGGGTGAATGAGCAGTTCTTC. Translating gives CASSQAGLAGDFRGVNEQFF.

V and J are TRBV3-1 and TRBJ2-6; D is perhaps TRBD2 (6 bases). V gave up 0 bases and J gave up 0 bases, with 9 bases separating them. Per the germline V gene, CDR1 is LGHDT and CDR2 is YNNKEL (reference sequence). The CDR3 runs 17 residues. The CDR3 sequence is CASSQDLGSSGANVLTF. In DNA form, the CDR3 reads TGTGCCAGCAGCCAAGATCTCGGGAGCTCTGGGGCCAACGTCCTGACTTTC. Together with reference TRBV3-1 and TRBJ2-6, the CDR3 gives the full variable domain: DTAVSQTPKYLVTQMGNDKSIKCEQNLGHDTMYWYKQDSKKFLKIMFSYNNKELIINETVPNRFSPKSPDKAHLNLHINSLELGDSAVYFCASSQDLGSSGANVLTFGAGSRLTVL.

The chain joins TRBV25-1 to TRBJ1-3; 10 nucleotides match TRBD1. Per germline, CDR1 MGHDK and CDR2 SYGVNS. The CDR3 sequence is 18 residues long. V was clipped by 7 bases and J by 2 bases; unmatched bases: 14. This chain's CDR3 is CASIREFDRGPTGNTIYF. Here the CDR3 DNA reads TGTGCCAGCATCAGGGAATTCGACAGGGGGCCCACTGGAAACACCATATATTTT.

The chain links TRBV6-4 to TRBJ2-1, with D uncertain. Per germline, CDR1 MRHNA and CDR2 SNTAGT. The CDR3 is 14 amino acids. The germline V and J ends were trimmed by 3 bases and 4 bases, with 10 bases remaining between them. CDR3 loop: CASSESGIYNEQFF. CDR3 coding DNA: TGTGCCAGCAGTGAAAGTGGCATTTACAATGAGCAGTTCTTC.

To note about this clonotype: A much larger clone lies a single base off, so this may be a read error. V usage is TRBV7-2 and J usage is TRBJ1-4; D not resolved. This CDR3 has 14 residues. Trimming pared 0 bases from V and 7 bases from J, leaving 9 bases between. Looked up from germline, CDR1 is SGHTA and CDR2 is FQGNSA. The chain's CDR3 is CASSLASAGEKLFF. The CDR3 bases are TGTGCCAGCAGCTTAGCGAGCGCGGGTGAAAAACTGTTTTTT.